The 20 T cell receptor beta chains presented below share a single source sample, sequenced in a study of OX40 agonist ivuxolimab in advanced cancers. Data came from immunoSEQ multiplex PCR; TCRdb stores just in-frame clones and leaves some out. The sample includes 16,000 or so clones, 77% of them seen just once. The sample in question was CD4+ or CD8+ T cells sorted from blood, obtained in a trial of the OX40 agonist ivuxolimab. These receptor sequences come from an adult with an advanced solid tumor such as melanoma, head and neck, liver or kidney cancer.

V and J are TRBV28 and TRBJ2-7; D perhaps matches TRBD2 (6 bases). The CDR3 spans 14 residues. Germline V gene data show CDR1 as MDHEN and CDR2 as SYDVKM. V lost 7 bases and J 3 bases, leaving 16 bases between the germline ends. CDR3 amino acids: CASTRGGEIYEQYF. CDR3 nucleotides: TGTGCCAGCACCCGGGGCGGGGAGATCTACGAGCAGTACTTC.

The chain recombines TRBV5-8 with TRBJ2-7; D is undetermined. The CDR3 totals 12 residues. The germline CDR1 and CDR2 sequences are SGHTS and YDEGEE. Deletions cut 0 bases from V and 4 bases from J, with 5 bases between. CDR3 DNA sequence: TGTGCCAGCAGCTTGGGCTGGTACGAGCAGTACTTC. Residues: CASSLGWYEQYF.

The V gene is TRBV5-4, the J gene TRBJ1-5, with D possibly TRBD1 on 5 matching bases. V lost 2 bases and J lost 5, with 8 bases in between. The CDR3 has 13 residues. The germline CDR1 and CDR2 sequences are SGHNT and YYREEE (reference sequence). CDR3 DNA: TGTGCCAGCAGCTTTGGGGGGGATCAGCCCCAGCATTTT. It specifies CASSFGGDQPQHF.

V is TRBV7-2 and J is TRBJ1-1; D is uncertain. CDR1 and CDR2 from the germline V gene are SGHTA and FQGNSA. V was trimmed by 4 bases and J by 10 bases, leaving 19 bases between them. CDR3 size: 14 residues. Here the CDR3 DNA reads TGTGCCAGCAGCTCTCGGGAAGTCCCTGATAGAGCTTTCTTT. Amino acids: CASSSREVPDRAFF.

The V call is TRBV11-3, the J call TRBJ2-2, with 7 bases identical to TRBD2. The germline CDR1 and CDR2 sequences are SGHNT and YENEEA. There are 16 residues in the CDR3. Trimming took 1 base from V and 0 from J; bases not matched to a gene: 2. The CDR3 DNA reads as TGTGCCAGCAGCTTAGTCGGGGGGTCGAACACCGGGGAGCTGTTTTTT. This encodes CASSLVGGSNTGELFF.

The chain is built from TRBV4-3 and TRBJ1-2; tentative D call: TRBD1 (6 bases). CDR3 length equals 15 residues. Trimming pared 0 bases from V and 5 bases from J, leaving 13 bases between. Germline V gene data show CDR1 as LGHNA and CDR2 as YSLEER. In DNA, the CDR3 is TGCGCCAGCAGCCAAGAGGCAGGGCAGGGGTATGGCTACACCTTC. It specifies CASSQEAGQGYGYTF.

The V and J genes are TRBV25-1 and TRBJ2-6; no clear D gene. Per the germline V gene, CDR1 is MGHDK and CDR2 is SYGVNS. This CDR3 comprises 18 residues. V was shortened by 0 bases and J by 3 bases, with 15 bases between the two germline ends. This chain's CDR3 is CASSEYNSGLSGANVLTF. The CDR3 DNA follows: TGTGCCAGCAGTGAATATAACTCGGGCTTGAGTGGGGCCAACGTCCTGACTTTC.

The J gene is TRBJ2-3, the V gene TRBV7-2; the match to TRBD2 covers 11 bases. With 5 bases clipped from V and 3 bases from J, the junction kept 10 bases outside the gene matches. The CDR3 is 17 residues long. The germline V gene has CDR1 SGHTA and CDR2 FQGNSA. The CDR3 DNA reads as TGTGCCAGCAGCCCTAGACTCACTAGCGGGGGAACAGATACGCAGTATTTT. This codes for CASSPRLTSGGTDTQYF.

The chain uses TRBV6-8 and TRBJ2-7; D unresolved. CDR1 is MNHGY, CDR2 SAAAGT, per germline. The CDR3 has 12 amino acids. V was cut by 2 bases and J by 2 bases, with 4 bases left in between. DNA for the CDR3: TGTGCCAGCAGTTACGGGCCCTACGAGCAGTACTTC. Translated, it gives CASSYGPYEQYF.

V and J are TRBV9 and TRBJ2-3; D is uncertain. This CDR3 is built from 15 residues. CDR1 SGDLS and CDR2 YYNGEE come from the germline V gene. The ends were cut back, 0 bases at V and 2 bases at J, with 10 bases in the middle. CDR3 loop: CASSVATVFTDTQYF. CDR3 nucleotides: TGTGCCAGCAGCGTAGCTACGGTGTTCACAGATACGCAGTATTTT.

This sequence joins TRBV4-1 and TRBJ1-1, with D perhaps TRBD1 (6 bases). Germline V gene data show CDR1 as MGHRA and CDR2 as YSYEKL. The CDR3 runs to 15 residues. V was shortened by 0 bases and J by 7 bases, with 15 bases between the two germline ends. This chain's CDR3 is CASSQEGQGRGEAFF. CDR3 DNA: TGCGCCAGCAGCCAAGAAGGCCAGGGGCGAGGTGAAGCTTTCTTT.

Sample share makes this clone medium-sized. The rearrangement uses TRBV19 and TRBJ2-1, with TRBD2 identical over 12 bases. The CDR3 runs 14 residues. The ends lost 10 bases at V and 8 bases at J; junction bases unmatched: 9. In germline, CDR1 is LNHDA, CDR2 SQIVND (reference sequence). The CDR3 sequence is CATVASGGAYEQFF. The DNA for the CDR3 is TGTGCCACCGTGGCTAGCGGGGGGGCGTATGAGCAGTTCTTC.

The chain carries TRBV4-1 and TRBJ1-1; the D gene is possibly TRBD1 (6 bases). V shed 4 bases and J shed 4 bases, with 13 bases lying between them. CDR3 length: 14 amino acids. CDR1 and CDR2 (germline): MGHRA, YSYEKL. The chain's CDR3 is CASSLGGGGTEAFF. CDR3 DNA sequence: TGCGCCAGCAGCCTGGGGGGCGGGGGCACTGAAGCTTTCTTT.

This clone was counted between two and nine times. V gene TRBV19 combines with J gene TRBJ1-1; D possibly corresponds to TRBD1 (6 bases). CDR3 size: 14 residues. CDR1 is LNHDA, CDR2 SQIVND, per germline (reference sequence). With 5 bases removed from V and 0 bases from J, the gap between germline ends came to 10 bases. The CDR3, as DNA: TGTGCCAGTAGTTGGACAGAGTTGAACACTGAAGCTTTCTTT. As protein: CASSWTELNTEAFF.

This clone was found a few times. The V gene is TRBV5-1, the J gene TRBJ1-1; D may be TRBD1 (5 bases). This CDR3 is built from 13 residues. V was shortened by 1 base and J by 8 bases, with 12 bases between the two germline ends. Germline V gene lookup returns CDR1 SGHRS and CDR2 YFSETQ. CDR3 sequence reads: CASSLFGAPEAFF. In nucleotides, the CDR3 is TGCGCCAGCAGCTTGTTCGGGGCGCCAGAAGCTTTCTTT. The full variable domain, rest sourced from reference TRBV5-1 and TRBJ1-1, is KAGVTQTPRYLIKTRGQQVTLSCSPISGHRSVSWYQQTPGQGLQFLFEYFSETQRNKGNFPGRFSGRQFSNSRSEMNVSTLELGDSALYLCASSLFGAPEAFFGQGTRLTVV.

The chain is built from TRBV6-1 and TRBJ2-3; unclear D gene. The germline V gene encodes CDR1 MNHNS and CDR2 SASEGT. Deletions cut 8 bases from V and 6 bases from J, with 12 bases between. The CDR3 spans 12 residues. The CDR3 bases are TGTGCCAGCCCCGACCCGACGGATACGCAGTATTTT. Protein product: CASPDPTDTQYF.

The chain joins TRBV7-8 to TRBJ2-3; D gene unclear. CDR1 SGHVS and CDR2 FQNEAQ come from the germline V gene. The CDR3 is 16 amino acids. Trimming left V 2 bases short and J 0 bases short, with 12 bases between. The CDR3 sequence: CASSLYAPDSTDTQYF. In DNA, the CDR3 is TGTGCCAGCAGCTTATATGCCCCCGACAGCACAGATACGCAGTATTTT.

The chain is built from TRBV4-3 and TRBJ2-1; 7 bases are a match to TRBD2. The length of the CDR3 is 15 residues. V gave up 0 bases and J gave up 5 bases; unmatched junction bases: 4. Germline V gene data show CDR1 as LGHNA and CDR2 as YSLEER. In DNA form, the CDR3 reads TGCGCCAGCAGCCAAGAAGCGGGAACAGACAATGAGCAGTTCTTC. It is translated as CASSQEAGTDNEQFF.

This clone has only a few counts. The chain couples TRBV12-5 to TRBJ2-1; 11 nucleotides line up with TRBD2. CDR1 and CDR2 from the germline V gene are LGHNT and FRNRAP. V was pared by 3 bases and J by 9 bases, with 10 bases of the junction left unmatched. The CDR3 loop spans 16 amino acids. CDR3 amino acids: CASGFSISGGAIEQFF. CDR3 bases: TGTGCTAGTGGTTTCAGCATTAGCGGGGGGGCGATTGAGCAGTTCTTC.

The V and J genes are TRBV7-8 and TRBJ2-5; 7 bases agree with TRBD1. The CDR3 contains 15 residues. Trimming cost V 7 bases and J 2 bases; bases outside gene matches: 10. The V gene's germline CDR1 is SGHVS and CDR2 FQNEAQ. As DNA, the CDR3 is TGTGCCAGCACCCGTACAGGGGCAGCGCAAGAGACCCAGTACTTC. It is translated as CASTRTGAAQETQYF.